The 6 T cell receptor beta chains listed next were all sequenced from one sample in a study of T cell responses to AZD1222 COVID-19 vaccine. Sequencing was performed with immunoSEQ multiplex PCR; in TCRdb, only in-frame clones are kept and a portion is missing. The repertoire holds roughly 140,000 clones, about 91% seen once, with approximately 2.3% in the top ten. This specimen consisted of peripheral blood, obtained on day 0 of AZD1222 vaccination. The receptors originated from an adult in good health.

The V gene is TRBV25-1, the J gene TRBJ2-1; D uncertain. The V end was cut by 4 bases, the J end by 7 bases, with 5 bases between. The CDR3 is made up of 11 amino acids. The germline CDR1 and CDR2 sequences are MGHDK and SYGVNS. The CDR3, as DNA: TGTGCCAGCAGTGGCCGGAATGAGCAGTTCTTC. The encoded protein is CASSGRNEQFF. Variable domain in full (rest from reference TRBV25-1 and TRBJ2-1): EADIYQTPRYLVIGTGKKITLECSQTMGHDKMYWYQQDPGMELHLIHYSYGVNSTEKGDLSSESTVSRIRTEHFPLTLESARPSHTSQYLCASSGRNEQFFGPGTRLTVL.

The V call is TRBV15, the J call TRBJ1-4, with unresolved D. The V and J ends lost 0 bases and 4 bases respectively, with 6 bases between them. The CDR3 has 14 amino acids. CDR1 LNHNV and CDR2 YYDKDF come from the germline V gene (reference sequence). CDR3 bases: TGTGCCACCAGCAGAGACCCCAGTAATGAAAAACTGTTTTTT. It translates to CATSRDPSNEKLFF.

This rearrangement joins TRBV25-1 to TRBJ2-3; 8 positions agree with TRBD1. This CDR3 contains 14 residues. J lost 5 bases, V lost 8 bases, and 9 bases had no gene match. Germline assignment: CDR1 MGHDK and CDR2 SYGVNS. The CDR3 sequence is CASGTGLGLDTQYF. As DNA, the CDR3 is TGTGCCAGCGGGACAGGTCTGGGTTTAGATACGCAGTATTTT.

This clone appeared once. The chain combines TRBV9 with TRBJ2-2, with TRBD2 matching over 7 bases. Germline lookup yields CDR1 SGDLS and CDR2 YYNGEE. The V gene end was trimmed by 4 bases and the J gene end by 5 bases; junction bases not matched to a gene: 8. This CDR3 contains 15 residues. Here the CDR3 DNA reads TGTGCCAGCAGCCCCCGGACTAGTTGGACCGGGGAGCTGTTTTTT. The encoded protein is CASSPRTSWTGELFF. Using reference TRBV9 and TRBJ2-2 for the parts outside the CDR3, the full variable domain is DSGVTQTPKHLITATGQRVTLRCSPRSGDLSVYWYQQSLDQGLQFLIQYYNGEERAKGNILERFSAQQFPDLHSELNLSSLELGDSALYFCASSPRTSWTGELFFGEGSRLTVL.

The rearrangement uses TRBV5-1 and TRBJ2-6; 8 bases map to TRBD1. The CDR3 sequence is 15 residues long. V shed 4 bases and J 4 bases; nucleotides not matched to a gene: 4. CDR1 is SGHRS and CDR2 is YFSETQ in the germline V gene. The CDR3 DNA is TGCGCCAGCAGCCCGGACAGGGCCGGGGCCAACGTCCTGACTTTC. Translated: CASSPDRAGANVLTF.

The chain links TRBV6-5 to TRBJ2-3, with D hard to call. Germline values: CDR1 MNHEY, CDR2 SVGAGI. V shed 6 bases and J shed 2 bases, with 6 bases lying between them. This CDR3 contains 12 residues. The CDR3 loop is CASRAYTDTQYF. DNA of the CDR3: TGTGCCAGCAGGGCTTACACAGATACGCAGTATTTT.